This T cell receptor beta chain was identified in a study of blood T cell repertoires in COVID-19. Background on the study: The cDNA or gDNA used as material had been derived from T cells, B-cell-depleted T cells, or PBMCs.

V shed 2 bases and J 1 base; nucleotides not matched to a gene: 6. This CDR3 comprises 16 residues. CDR1 and CDR2 (germline): SGHRS, YFSETQ. Original methodology: Researchers report that nucleated cell counts were estimated from reference gene primer amplification. TCRdb's copy holds only in-frame clones and misses some; the assay was immunoSEQ multiplex PCR. Clonal size and the V and J genes are those of that table, whereas D and trimming came from the DNA. The table includes hundreds of thousands of clones, just under 90% detected once. This receptor was obtained from a man in his 60s who had recovered from COVID-19. Sequencing was carried out using peripheral blood. The chain recombines TRBV5-1 with TRBJ2-7; 10 positions agree with TRBD2. The chain's CDR3 is CASSFLSGRGSYEQYF. The CDR3 DNA is TGCGCCAGCAGCTTTTTGAGCGGGAGGGGATCCTACGAGCAGTACTTC.